Sequencing of this TCR beta chain was carried out in a study of cytomegalovirus exposure and HLA in healthy donors. At the level of the study: There were approximately 400 genotyped donors. Of these, about 80% fell in the genetic ancestry cluster associated with self-reported Caucasian donors. Whole-study findings and limits: A later examination showed that TCR association rates differed by HLA locus, with DRB1 most and HLA-C fewest. In a later analysis, HLA-associated TCR beta chains were more clonally expanded than equally common others.

This clone was seen once. The antigen is not known. Trimming took 6 bases from V and 5 from J, leaving 14 bases between them. The CDR3 spans 13 residues. Germline V lookup: CDR1 SGHRS, CDR2 YFSETQ. The study ran its PCR with 60 Vbeta and 13 Jbeta primers. Data came from immunoSEQ multiplex PCR; TCRdb stores just in-frame clones and leaves some out. The table lists roughly 120,000 clones, around four fifths of them singletons. Sequencing was done on a sample of PBMCs. This chain joins TRBV5-1 and TRBJ2-5; tentatively, D is TRBD2 (6 bases). This TCR was sampled from a man aged 40-49 years in good health and CMV-seronegative. The CDR3 loop reads CASTLLAGETQYF. The CDR3 DNA reads TGCGCCAGCACCCTACTGGCGGGGGAGACCCAGTACTTC.